This T cell receptor (beta chain) is drawn from a study of post-analysis software for immune sequencing data. Study overall: Relapsing-remitting, secondary progressive and progressive-relapsing multiple sclerosis courses were included. Study findings and constraints: F measure showed strong co-clustering of same-batch samples. The study found TRBV5-6, TRBV5-1 and TRBV20-1 among five TRBV segments more frequent in patients than controls. Among multiple sclerosis patients, normalized Chao1 diversity was significantly below that of controls.

After removal of 4 bases from V and 4 bases from J, the junction contained 7 bases not matched to a gene. The CDR3 covers 14 residues. The germline CDR1 and CDR2 sequences are DFQATT and SNEGSKA (reference sequence). Presence of unique molecular identifiers characterized the TCR beta cDNA libraries. Input of roughly 1 to 11 million T cells yielded approximately 500,000 cDNA molecules. One entry per CDR3 protein results from TCRdb running MiXCR on the PCR reads. The sample has approximately 460,000 distinct CDR3 sequences, under 55% seen once. A note on this clonotype: Its target is unknown.

The sequence was obtained from a girl aged 5-17 years with multiple sclerosis. The specimen sequenced was blood. This chain connects TRBV20-1 to TRBJ2-1; 7 positions agree with TRBD2. The CDR3 here is CSAKTGLRYNEQFF. The CDR3 DNA reads TGCAGTGCTAAAACGGGACTACGGTACAATGAGCAGTTCTTC.